Below, one T cell receptor (beta chain) is given with its context. Trimming took off 8 bases at V and 6 bases at J, with 17 bases between the two ends. The germline V gene encodes CDR1 SGHAT and CDR2 FQNNGV. CDR3 length equals 14 residues. Produced via immunoSEQ multiplex PCR; TCRdb's table is partial and in-frame only. The sample records approximately 260,000 clones, about 90% being singletons. The data belong to a study of blood T cell repertoires in COVID-19. The genes are TRBV11-2 and TRBJ2-1, with a weak D call TRBD1 (5 bases). The sequence was collected from a woman aged 25 to 45 with acute COVID-19. Sequences were obtained from PBMCs or T cells enriched from blood (not recorded which). The CDR3 nucleotides are TGTGCCAGCCTAAAGGCAGGGCTACTCAATGAGCAGTTCTTC. Its protein is CASLKAGLLNEQFF.